Below are 26 T cell receptor beta chains sequenced from a single sample in a study of Ad26.COV2.S vaccination and SARS-CoV-2 variants (TCRdb year 2021). Libraries were made using the immunoSEQ multiplex PCR assay. TCRdb mirrors the immuneACCESS table, restricted to in-frame sequences. Some clones are absent from its copies; in checked studies, under half trace to an unresolved V gene, and the reason for the others is unknown. The sample table lists hundreds of thousands of clones, 80% to 90% of them with a count of one. In total, the top ten clones hold roughly 3.5% of the sample. The treatment or condition label, as the study defines it: some 19 received Ad26.COV2.S at low or high dose, single or two shots; roughly five received placebo; per-sample allocation not given. For vaccine and placebo recipients, repertoires were sequenced using samples collected on day 63 after the first injection. The sequencing used peripheral blood, collected in a trial of Ad26.COV2.S vaccine versus placebo. These receptors came from a person aged 18 to 65 who received the Ad26.COV2.S COVID-19 vaccine or a placebo.

The genes are TRBV9 and TRBJ2-1; no clear D gene. CDR3 length: 13 residues. CDR1 is SGDLS and CDR2 is YYNGEE in the germline V gene. Between the trimmed V and J ends, which lost 3 bases and 4 bases, there was a span of 8 bases. The CDR3 nucleotides read TGTGCCAGCAGCGGGTCAGGTTACAATGAGCAGTTCTTC. As protein: CASSGSGYNEQFF.

V and J are TRBV6-6 and TRBJ2-6; the D is unclear. Germline V gene data show CDR1 as MNHNY and CDR2 as SVGAGI (reference sequence). The V end was cut by 5 bases, the J end by 3 bases, with 17 bases between. There are 17 residues in the CDR3. Here the CDR3 DNA reads TGTGCCAGCAGTCTTACTCCGGGTGTGAGTGGGGCCAACGTCCTGACTTTC. Amino acids: CASSLTPGVSGANVLTF.

The CDR3 DNA reads TGTGCCAGCAGTGACGGACAGGGGGCTATTAATGAAAAACTGTTTTTT. This codes for CASSDGQGAINEKLFF. V usage is TRBV6-4 and J usage is TRBJ1-4, with TRBD1 matching 11 bases. The CDR3 spans 16 residues. Germline V lookup: CDR1 MRHNA, CDR2 SNTAGT. Trimming removed 2 bases from V and 4 bases from J; junction bases left unmatched: 3.

The rearrangement joins TRBV18 to TRBJ1-1; no clear D. Trimming took 3 bases from V and 0 from J, leaving 8 bases between them. Germline V gene data show CDR1 as KGHSH and CDR2 as LQKENI. This CDR3 spans 14 amino acids. The CDR3 protein is CASSPGRMNTEAFF. For the CDR3, the DNA is TGTGCCAGCTCACCTGGACGGATGAACACTGAAGCTTTCTTT. The entire variable domain, with the rest obtained from reference TRBV18 and TRBJ1-1, is as follows: NAGVMQNPRHLVRRRGQEARLRCSPMKGHSHVYWYRQLPEEGLKFMVYLQKENIIDESGMPKERFSAEFPKEGPSILRIQQVVRGDSAAYFCASSPGRMNTEAFFGQGTRLTVV.

The V and J genes are TRBV4-3 and TRBJ2-1, with 8 bases aligning to TRBD2. Trimming cost V 1 base and J 9 bases; bases outside gene matches: 11. Germline loops: CDR1 LGHNA, CDR2 YSLEER. This CDR3 comprises 16 residues. The CDR3 DNA reads TGCGCCAGCAGCCAAGTCATAAGCGGGGGAGAGGCTGAGCAGTTCTTC. It specifies CASSQVISGGEAEQFF.

The chain links TRBV30 to TRBJ1-1, with 7 bases identical to TRBD1. The CDR3 loop spans 12 amino acids. Germline lookup yields CDR1 GTSNPN and CDR2 SVGIG (reference sequence). V shed 6 bases, J shed 6 bases, and the junction held 7 bases outside the gene matches. The CDR3: CACWTGGAEAFF. The CDR3 DNA reads TGTGCCTGCTGGACAGGCGGAGCTGAAGCTTTCTTT.

This clone was counted a single time. V gene TRBV5-1 combines with J gene TRBJ1-2; D may be TRBD1 (6 bases). Germline lookup yields CDR1 SGHRS and CDR2 YFSETQ. Deletions cut 4 bases from V and 4 bases from J, with 14 bases between. The CDR3 runs 14 residues. CDR3 residues: CASSQIGQLYGYTF. DNA of the CDR3: TGCGCCAGCAGCCAGATCGGACAGCTCTATGGCTACACCTTC.

The chain joins TRBV19 to TRBJ2-1; D perhaps matches TRBD1 (5 bases). Looked up from germline, CDR1 is LNHDA and CDR2 is SQIVND (reference sequence). This CDR3 region has 14 residues. Trimming removed 6 bases from V and 0 bases from J, with 9 bases in between. The CDR3 sequence: CASRATDSYNEQFF. In DNA form, the CDR3 reads TGTGCCAGTAGGGCGACAGACTCCTACAATGAGCAGTTCTTC.

The chain employs TRBV6-4 and TRBJ2-1; 11 positions match TRBD1. The CDR3 is 14 amino acids. The germline V gene has CDR1 MRHNA and CDR2 SNTAGT. The ends lost 2 bases at V and 6 bases at J; junction bases unmatched: 0. CDR3 nucleotide sequence: TGTGCCAGCAGTGACGGGACAGGGGGCAATGAGCAGTTCTTC. Protein product: CASSDGTGGNEQFF.

The chain uses TRBV12-5 and TRBJ1-5; 8 positions match TRBD1. The V and J ends lost 3 bases and 5 bases, in that order; junction bases with no gene match: 6. CDR1 is LGHNT and CDR2 is FRNRAP in the germline V gene. The CDR3 contains 15 residues. The CDR3 here is CASGFDRGVYQPQHF. In DNA form, the CDR3 reads TGTGCTAGTGGTTTTGACAGGGGCGTTTATCAGCCCCAGCATTTT.

V is TRBV6-5 and J is TRBJ2-2; 9 bases match TRBD2. The germline V gene has CDR1 MNHEY and CDR2 SVGAGI. The junction had 5 bases not matched to a gene; V was cut back by 6 bases and J by 3 bases. This CDR3 is built from 15 residues. CDR3 nucleotides: TGTGCCAGCAGCCAGACTAGCGGTTACACCGGGGAGCTGTTTTTT. It codes for CASSQTSGYTGELFF.

This chain joins TRBV25-1 and TRBJ2-3; D unresolved. The V gene lost 8 bases and the J gene lost 1 base, with 10 bases spanning the gap. The CDR3 consists of 13 residues. Looked up from germline, CDR1 is MGHDK and CDR2 is SYGVNS. CDR3 nucleotide sequence: TGTGCCAGCGGATTCACGGGCACAGATACGCAGTATTTT. It specifies CASGFTGTDTQYF.

V gene TRBV7-6 combines with J gene TRBJ2-7, with D perhaps TRBD1 (5 bases). The V end was cut by 3 bases, the J end by 7 bases, with 22 bases between. Germline V gene data show CDR1 as SGHVS and CDR2 as FNYEAQ. The CDR3 is made up of 16 amino acids. Here the CDR3 DNA reads TGTGCCAGCAGCTTTCTACAGGTAGACGACGTACAAGAGCAGTACTTC. Its translation: CASSFLQVDDVQEQYF.

The V and J genes are TRBV18 and TRBJ2-7; 9 bases align to TRBD2. Trimming removed 6 bases from V and 5 bases from J; junction bases left unmatched: 11. This CDR3 has 15 amino acids. Germline CDR1 reads KGHSH; CDR2 reads LQKENI. The CDR3 spells CASSPGTSSPHEQYF. The CDR3 region has the DNA TGTGCCAGCTCCCCCGGGACTAGCTCTCCACACGAGCAGTACTTC.

The V and J genes are TRBV4-1 and TRBJ2-1; D call uncertain. Germline loops: CDR1 MGHRA, CDR2 YSYEKL. Trimming took 1 base from V and 1 from J, leaving 2 bases between them. This CDR3 is 13 amino acids long. The CDR3 region is CASSQASYNEQFF. The CDR3 region has the DNA TGCGCCAGCAGCCAAGCGTCCTACAATGAGCAGTTCTTC.

This clone turned up a few times. The rearrangement uses TRBV11-3 and TRBJ2-3; D tentatively fits TRBD1 or TRBD2 (5 bases each). Deletions cut 5 bases from V and 1 base from J, with 10 bases between. Germline CDR1 reads SGHNT; CDR2 reads YENEEA. CDR3 length equals 14 residues. The DNA for the CDR3 is TGTGCCAGCAGCGTCGGGGCAGGCACAGATACGCAGTATTTT. Amino acid sequence: CASSVGAGTDTQYF.

This chain uses TRBV18 with TRBJ2-1; D remains unclear. Trimming took off 2 bases at V and 7 bases at J, with 9 bases between the two ends. The CDR3 is 13 residues long. CDR1 and CDR2 (germline): KGHSH, LQKENI. CDR3 sequence reads: CASSPNDQNEQFF. The CDR3 DNA reads as TGTGCCAGCTCACCAAACGATCAAAATGAGCAGTTCTTC.

The rearrangement joins TRBV7-8 to TRBJ2-1; 8 bases map to TRBD1. The junction had 8 bases not matched to a gene; V was cut back by 5 bases and J by 2 bases. Germline lookup yields CDR1 SGHVS and CDR2 FQNEAQ. This CDR3 comprises 16 residues. CDR3 in amino acids: CASSQLDRAPYNEQFF. DNA for the CDR3: TGTGCCAGCAGCCAGCTGGACAGGGCTCCCTACAATGAGCAGTTCTTC.

The rearrangement uses TRBV7-9 and TRBJ1-3; D not certain. CDR1 is SEHNR, CDR2 FQNEAQ, per germline (reference sequence). V shed 1 base and J shed 0 bases, with 10 bases lying between them. CDR3 length: 16 amino acids. CDR3 protein: CASSLVDSNSGNTIYF. CDR3 in DNA: TGTGCCAGCAGCTTAGTGGACTCGAACTCTGGAAACACCATATATTTT.

V usage is TRBV30 and J usage is TRBJ2-1, with 7 bases fitting TRBD2. The CDR3 extends over 13 amino acids. Germline trimming cut 2 bases from V and 5 bases from J; bases unmatched to any gene: 3. Germline V gene lookup returns CDR1 GTSNPN and CDR2 SVGIG (reference sequence). The CDR3 protein is CAWSPGGHNEQFF. In DNA, the CDR3 is TGTGCCTGGAGTCCGGGAGGTCACAATGAGCAGTTCTTC.

The gene calls are TRBV6-1 and TRBJ2-2; 12 bases map to TRBD2. This CDR3 is 16 amino acids long. Unmatched junction bases numbered 4, after V lost 3 bases and J lost 5 bases. Germline V gene lookup returns CDR1 MNHNS and CDR2 SASEGT. In DNA, the CDR3 is TGTGCCAGCAGTGAGTTAACTAGCGGGGGGACCGGGGAGCTGTTTTTT. It codes for CASSELTSGGTGELFF.

V is TRBV6-5 and J is TRBJ2-3; 8 bases are a match to TRBD2. Germline V gives CDR1 MNHEY, CDR2 SVGAGI. The V and J ends lost 2 bases and 0 bases, in that order; junction bases with no gene match: 1. CDR3 size: 15 residues. CDR3 coding DNA: TGTGCCAGCAGTTACCGACTAGCGAGCACAGATACGCAGTATTTT. This codes for CASSYRLASTDTQYF.

The chain links TRBV27 to TRBJ1-2, with D tentatively TRBD1 (6 bases). Per germline, CDR1 MNHEY and CDR2 SMNVEV (reference sequence). CDR3 length equals 14 residues. The V end lost 5 bases, the J end lost 4 bases, and 14 bases lay between the germline ends. CDR3 protein: CASSDMDSPYGYTF. CDR3 DNA: TGTGCCAGCAGTGACATGGACAGCCCCTATGGCTACACCTTC.

V and J are TRBV5-5 and TRBJ2-7; a weak D match, TRBD1 (6 bases). The V gene's germline CDR1 is SGHKS and CDR2 YYEKEE (reference sequence). There are 15 residues in the CDR3. V dropped 3 bases and J dropped 0 bases, with 13 bases sitting between them. The DNA of the CDR3 is TGTGCCAGCAGCTACCGACAGGAGAGCTCCTACGAGCAGTACTTC. It is translated as CASSYRQESSYEQYF.

This rearrangement joins TRBV9 to TRBJ2-3, with 7 bases matching TRBD1. Trimming took 4 bases from V and 4 from J; bases not matched to a gene: 6. The CDR3 runs 14 residues. CDR1 and CDR2 from the germline V gene are SGDLS and YYNGEE. This CDR3 is CASSLRQGADTQYF. CDR3 nucleotide sequence: TGTGCCAGCAGCCTCCGACAGGGTGCAGATACGCAGTATTTT.

The chain combines TRBV5-1 with TRBJ2-3; the match to TRBD2 covers 14 bases. V lost 2 bases and J lost 3; bases outside the gene matches: 8. CDR1 is SGHRS and CDR2 is YFSETQ in the germline V gene. The CDR3 loop spans 18 amino acids. DNA for the CDR3: TGCGCCAGCAGCTTACCGACTAGCGGGAGGGCCCTGACAGATACGCAGTATTTT. Protein product: CASSLPTSGRALTDTQYF.